Shown below are 13 T cell receptor beta chains from a single sample sequenced in a study of blood T cell repertoires in COVID-19 (TCRdb year 2020). To prepare the library, the immunoSEQ multiplex PCR assay was applied. This is the immuneACCESS table as TCRdb keeps it, with only in-frame sequences that have V and J called. A part of the clones is gone; compared with another copy, unresolved V genes explain less than half, and the rest is unexplained. In all, the sample holds roughly 63,000 clones, and roughly 85% of those were seen once. 32% of the sample comes from the top ten. Sequencing was performed on peripheral blood. The receptors come from a human donor in a cohort sampled during active COVID-19.

V gene TRBV5-4 combines with J gene TRBJ2-3; D might be TRBD1 (5 bases). CDR3 length: 14 residues. Deletions cut 1 base from V and 2 bases from J, with 8 bases between. CDR1 SGHNT and CDR2 YYREEE come from the germline V gene (reference sequence). The CDR3 sequence is CASSLKGSTDTQYF. The CDR3 DNA follows: TGTGCCAGCAGCTTGAAGGGGTCCACAGATACGCAGTATTTT.

V is TRBV18 and J is TRBJ1-5, with D possibly being TRBD1 (6 bases). CDR1 and CDR2 (germline): KGHSH, LQKENI. This CDR3 region has 15 residues. V lost 3 bases and J 6 bases, leaving 15 bases between the germline ends. The CDR3 region is CASSPSQGRVQPQHF. Here the CDR3 DNA reads TGTGCCAGCTCACCGAGTCAGGGGCGAGTTCAGCCCCAGCATTTT.

As for this clone: The germline gene is not matched at one end of the junction; a read error may be the cause. The V gene is TRBV7-2, the J gene TRBJ2-7, with 7 bases identical to TRBD1. The CDR3 has 14 residues. Germline loops: CDR1 SGHTA, CDR2 FQGNSA. The DNA of the CDR3 is TGTGCCAGCAGCCAGCCGGGACAGTCCCAGGCCCCTAGTTTC. It codes for CASSQPGQSQAPSF.

This chain joins TRBV19 and TRBJ2-4; 7 nucleotides match TRBD1. Losses at the gene ends were 7 bases for V and 4 bases for J; bases not matched to a gene: 10. CDR3 length: 15 residues. Per germline, CDR1 LNHDA and CDR2 SQIVND (reference sequence). CDR3 amino acids: CASKGDRDSKNIQYF. CDR3 sequence (DNA): TGTGCCAGTAAGGGGGACCGGGACAGTAAAAACATTCAGTACTTC. Drawing the rest from reference TRBV19 and TRBJ2-4, the complete variable domain is DGGITQSPKYLFRKEGQNVTLSCEQNLNHDAMYWYRQDPGQGLRLIYYSQIVNDFQKGDIAEGYSVSREKKESFPLTVTSAQKNPTAFYLCASKGDRDSKNIQYFGAGTRLSVL.

The chain has TRBV28 and TRBJ2-7; tentatively, D is TRBD2 (5 bases). Trimming removed 3 bases from V and 7 bases from J, with 13 bases in between. Germline CDR1 reads MDHEN; CDR2 reads SYDVKM. The CDR3 is 13 amino acids. The CDR3 DNA follows: TGTGCCAGCAGTTTGGGTGGGCCGGGAGAGCAGTACTTC. It specifies CASSLGGPGEQYF.

The J gene is TRBJ2-1, the V gene TRBV15; D is undetermined. Germline V gene data show CDR1 as LNHNV and CDR2 as YYDKDF (reference sequence). This CDR3 has 14 residues. V was cut by 7 bases and J by 1 base, with 11 bases left in between. CDR3 protein: CATTTRSSYNEQFF. As DNA, the CDR3 is TGTGCCACCACGACTCGCTCTTCCTACAATGAGCAGTTCTTC.

This chain uses TRBV7-9 with TRBJ2-1; TRBD2 might be the D (5 bases). Germline V gives CDR1 SEHNR, CDR2 FQNEAQ (reference sequence). The CDR3 spans 14 residues. Trimming shortened V by 4 bases and J by 4 bases, and 11 bases separated the two germline ends. The CDR3 region is CASSYDYGYNEQFF. DNA for the CDR3: TGTGCCAGCAGCTATGACTACGGGTACAATGAGCAGTTCTTC. The full variable domain, with the rest looked up from reference TRBV7-9 and TRBJ2-1, is DTGVSQNPRHKITKRGQNVTFRCDPISEHNRLYWYRQTLGQGPEFLTYFQNEAQLEKSRLLSDRFSAERPKGSFSTLEIQRTEQGDSAMYLCASSYDYGYNEQFFGPGTRLTVL.

This clone occurred a few times. The V gene is TRBV7-6, the J gene TRBJ2-7, with TRBD2 matching over 9 bases. The germline V gene encodes CDR1 SGHVS and CDR2 FNYEAQ. Germline trimming cut 5 bases from V and 0 bases from J; bases unmatched to any gene: 14. The CDR3 runs 18 residues. The CDR3 region is CASSETILTSGFSYEQYF. Here the CDR3 DNA reads TGTGCCAGCAGCGAGACAATACTGACTAGCGGCTTCTCCTACGAGCAGTACTTC.

The CDR3: CASSEEGGTYQPQHF. The CDR3 DNA follows: TGTGCCAGCAGTGAAGAGGGGGGGACGTATCAGCCCCAGCATTTT. V gene TRBV2 combines with J gene TRBJ1-5; maybe TRBD1 (6 bases). CDR3 length: 15 residues. V lost 1 base and J lost 5, with 12 bases in between. The V gene's germline CDR1 is SNHLY and CDR2 FYNNEI.

The chain couples TRBV30 to TRBJ2-5; the D gene is possibly TRBD2 (6 bases). The V end was cut by 0 bases, the J end by 2 bases, with 7 bases between. The CDR3 has 13 amino acids. CDR1 GTSNPN and CDR2 SVGIG come from the germline V gene (reference sequence). This CDR3 is CAWSVRGQETQYF. CDR3 DNA sequence: TGTGCCTGGAGTGTACGGGGGCAAGAGACCCAGTACTTC.

The chain carries TRBV24-1 and TRBJ2-1; D is unresolved. This CDR3 is 14 amino acids long. Germline CDR1 is KGHDR and CDR2 is SFDVKD. V lost 7 bases, J lost 6 bases, and 15 bases lay in between. The CDR3 sequence: CATSERQFSNEQFF. DNA for the CDR3: TGTGCCACCAGCGAGAGACAATTTTCCAATGAGCAGTTCTTC.

This rearrangement joins TRBV7-2 to TRBJ2-7, with 7 bases identical to TRBD1. The CDR3 spans 16 residues. Trimming at V came to 5 bases and at J to 1 base, leaving 11 bases not matched to a gene. Germline V lookup: CDR1 SGHTA, CDR2 FQGNSA. The CDR3 reads CASSKGGGQKSYEQYF. The CDR3 DNA is TGTGCCAGCAGCAAAGGGGGCGGGCAAAAGTCCTACGAGCAGTACTTC.

J is TRBJ1-3 and V is TRBV19; possibly TRBD1 for D (5 bases). Trimming cost V 6 bases and J 0 bases, with 15 bases left between them. The CDR3 covers 16 residues. Germline V gene lookup returns CDR1 LNHDA and CDR2 SQIVND (reference sequence). The CDR3 region is CASSPHGGYSGNTIYF. CDR3 coding DNA: TGTGCCAGTAGCCCTCATGGGGGGTACTCTGGAAACACCATATATTTT.